This is a list of T cell receptor beta chains from one sample in a study of blood T cells in healthy people across ages. TCRdb used MiXCR to reprocess the 5' RACE reads, holding one entry per CDR3 protein. The table lists around 850,000 distinct CDR3 sequences, under 40% of them singletons. Specimen: blood. Receptors originate from a man in his late teens or twenties in good health. Each CDR3 is given with its conserved first and last residue. The D gene is left open where the match is weak. A row's size may be missing; if present it is once, few, many or a size class.

D,J,size,V,CDR3,DNA
TRBD1,TRBJ2-1,.,TRBV4-3,CASSQGAGTGGNEQFF,TGCGCCAGCAGCCAAGGGGCAGGGACAGGGGGCAATGAGCAGTTCTTC
TRBD1,TRBJ1-2,.,TRBV20-1,CSAQTPGQGGEYGYTF,TGCAGTGCCCAAACCCCTGGACAGGGTGGGGAATATGGCTACACCTTC
.,TRBJ1-1,few,TRBV12-3/TRBV12-4,CASLRTLRDGAFF,TGTGCCAGCCTCAGAACACTGAGGGATGGAGCTTTCTTT
TRBD2,TRBJ2-3,.,TRBV5-1,CASSLRGGISDTQYF,TGCGCCAGCAGCTTGCGGGGGGGGATCTCAGATACGCAGTATTTT
TRBD2,TRBJ2-1,.,TRBV12-3/TRBV12-4,CASSATSGVHEQFF,TGTGCCAGCAGTGCAACTAGCGGGGTACATGAGCAGTTCTTC
.,TRBJ1-1,.,TRBV29-1,CSVEGRAASTEAFF,TGCAGCGTTGAAGGACGAGCAGCGAGCACTGAAGCTTTCTTT
TRBD1,TRBJ2-5,few,TRBV2,CASSGDRGKAETQYF,TGTGCCAGCAGTGGCGACAGGGGGAAGGCAGAGACCCAGTACTTC
TRBD1,TRBJ2-3,few,TRBV4-1,CASSQFVPEPGQESTDTQYF,TGCGCCAGCAGCCAGTTCGTACCAGAGCCCGGACAGGAAAGCACAGATACGCAGTATTTT
TRBD2,TRBJ2-3,.,TRBV12-3/TRBV12-4,CAGSLSSGITSADTQYF,TGTGCCGGCAGTTTATCTAGCGGAATCACTAGCGCAGATACGCAGTATTTT
.,TRBJ2-1,.,TRBV9,CASSVDSGGTGNEQFF,TGTGCCAGCAGCGTAGATTCGGGGGGCACGGGGAATGAGCAGTTCTTC
.,TRBJ1-2,many,TRBV12-3/TRBV12-4,CASSLAAGLKYGYTF,TGTGCCAGCAGTTTAGCGGCAGGGTTAAAATATGGCTACACCTTC
.,TRBJ2-1,.,TRBV11-2,CASSLEIAPTHNEQFF,TGTGCCAGCAGCTTAGAAATAGCCCCGACCCACAATGAGCAGTTCTTC
TRBD1,TRBJ1-5,.,TRBV5-6,CASSTGQGYQPQHF,TGTGCCAGCAGCACCGGACAGGGTTATCAGCCCCAGCATTTT
.,TRBJ2-3,few,TRBV20-1,CSARARGSDTQYF,TGCAGTGCTAGGGCGCGAGGGTCAGATACGCAGTATTTT
.,TRBJ1-4,.,TRBV19,CASSRYKAANEKLFF,TGTGCCAGTAGTCGTTACAAGGCGGCTAATGAAAAACTGTTTTTT
.,TRBJ1-2,few,TRBV9,CASSADLGQGCGYTF,TGTGCCAGCAGCGCCGACCTCGGGCAAGGCTGCGGCTACACCTTC
.,TRBJ2-1,.,TRBV6-1,CASPNRGFAYNEQFF,TGTGCCAGCCCTAACAGAGGCTTCGCCTACAATGAGCAGTTCTTC
.,TRBJ1-4,few,TRBV27,CASSSQGFLEKLFF,TGTGCCAGCAGTTCACAAGGCTTTTTAGAAAAACTGTTTTTT
TRBD1,TRBJ1-5,.,TRBV12-3/TRBV12-4,CASSRGTGQPQHF,TGTGCCAGCAGCCGAGGGACAGGTCAGCCCCAGCATTTT
.,TRBJ1-5,few,TRBV21-1,CASSKVAGQPQHF,TGTGCCAGCAGCAAAGTGGCAGGCCAGCCCCAGCATTTT